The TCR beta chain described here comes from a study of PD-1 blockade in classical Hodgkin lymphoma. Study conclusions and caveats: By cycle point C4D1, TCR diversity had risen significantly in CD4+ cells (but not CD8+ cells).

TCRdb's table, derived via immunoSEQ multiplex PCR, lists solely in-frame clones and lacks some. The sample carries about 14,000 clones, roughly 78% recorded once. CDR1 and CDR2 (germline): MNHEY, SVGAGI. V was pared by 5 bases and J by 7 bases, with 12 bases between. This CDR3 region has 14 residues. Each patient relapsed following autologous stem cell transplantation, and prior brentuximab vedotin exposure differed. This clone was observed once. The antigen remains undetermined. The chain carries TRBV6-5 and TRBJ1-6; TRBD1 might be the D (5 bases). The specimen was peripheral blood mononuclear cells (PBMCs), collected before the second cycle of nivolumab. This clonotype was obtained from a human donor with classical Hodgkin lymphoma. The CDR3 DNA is TGTGCCAGCAGTCAGGGTCCCTTCAATTCACCCCTCCACTTT. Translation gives CASSQGPFNSPLHF.